These 14 T cell receptor beta chains were sequenced from one sample in a study of CD4 and CD8 cells across lung adenocarcinoma regions. Via MiXCR, TCRdb re-called the PCR reads, giving one row per CDR3 protein. The sample yields about 19,000 distinct CDR3 sequences, 46% seen once. The sequenced material came from CD4+ T cells from the margin of a lung tumor. The receptor set was obtained from a male donor with lung adenocarcinoma. The CD4 and CD8 labels of this study may be unreliable.

Ten or more counts support this clonotype. The rearrangement links TRBV11-2 to TRBJ2-1, with D maybe TRBD2 (5 bases). The germline V gene has CDR1 SGHAT and CDR2 FQNNGV. CDR3 size: 14 residues. V lost 4 bases and J 8 bases, leaving 15 bases between the germline ends. In DNA, the CDR3 is TGTGCCAGCAGCTCGACACTAGGTGGAGATGAGCAGTTCTTC. Protein product: CASSSTLGGDEQFF.

V is TRBV6-4 and J is TRBJ2-3; 7 nucleotides line up with TRBD2. The last part of the DNA fits TRBJ2-7 better; the J call may be wrong. Germline V gene lookup returns CDR1 MRHNA and CDR2 SNTAGT. The CDR3 totals 14 residues. The CDR3 reads CASRGGGNTDTQYF. CDR3 nucleotides: TGTGCCAGCAGGGGGGGGGGAAACACAGATACGCAGTACTTC.

The chain employs TRBV6-1 and TRBJ2-5, with a tentative D call TRBD2 (5 bases). Germline V gene lookup returns CDR1 MNHNS and CDR2 SASEGT. Deletions cut 8 bases from V and 11 bases from J, with 15 bases between. The CDR3 totals 11 residues. Here the CDR3 reads CASSRVNEQYF. The CDR3 nucleotides read TGTGCCAGCTCGAGGGTAAATGAGCAGTACTTC.

Of note for this clonotype: The junction does not match germline at one end; this may be a read error. This chain joins TRBV10-2 and TRBJ2-4; 8 nucleotides align to TRBD1. CDR1 and CDR2 from the germline V gene are WSHSY and SAAADI. The CDR3 is made up of 14 amino acids. CDR3 nucleotides: TGCGCCGGCAGGGGGCTAGGAGCCAAAGACACGCAGTACTTC. Its protein product is CAGRGLGAKDTQYF.

This clonotype was observed at least ten times. The rearrangement joins TRBV20-1 to TRBJ1-2; the match to TRBD1 covers 7 bases. Germline V CDR1 and CDR2: DFQATT, SNEGSKA (reference sequence). The CDR3 loop spans 12 amino acids. Trimming at V came to 4 bases and at J to 8 bases, leaving 7 bases not matched to a gene. CDR3 nucleotide sequence: TGCAGTGCTACCGGGACAGTGAAAGGCTACACCTTC. Protein sequence: CSATGTVKGYTF.

Only a few counts were recorded for this clonotype. This sequence joins TRBV9 and TRBJ2-1; 11 nucleotides line up with TRBD2. V trimming: 0 bases; J trimming: 10 bases; junction bases outside the gene matches: 3. Germline CDR1 and CDR2: SGDLS and YYNGEE. The CDR3 runs to 14 residues. CDR3 amino acids: CASSVGLAGIEQFF. The CDR3 region has the DNA TGTGCCAGCAGCGTAGGACTAGCGGGAATAGAGCAGTTCTTC.

This clonotype was seen only a few times. The genes are TRBV7-8 and TRBJ2-2, with D perhaps TRBD1 (6 bases). This CDR3 spans 15 amino acids. V lost 4 bases, J lost 3 bases, and 12 bases lay in between. CDR1 and CDR2 (germline): SGHVS, FQNEAQ. The DNA for the CDR3 is TGTGCCAGCAGCTCCCTCGACAGGTACACCGGGGAGCTGTTTTTT. Its translation is CASSSLDRYTGELFF. The whole variable domain, remainder taken from reference TRBV7-8 and TRBJ2-2, is GAGVSQSPRYKVAKRGQDVALRCDPISGHVSLFWYQQALGQGPEFLTYFQNEAQLDKSGLPSDRFFAERPEGSVSTLKIQRTQQEDSAVYLCASSSLDRYTGELFFGEGSRLTVL.

The V gene is TRBV5-1, the J gene TRBJ2-3; TRBD2 agrees at 9 bases. The CDR3 covers 16 residues. V was pared by 5 bases and J by 2 bases, with 9 bases of the junction left unmatched. Germline V gene sequence: CDR1 SGHRS, CDR2 YFSETQ. The CDR3 protein is CASSPASGAFTDTQYF. The CDR3 bases are TGCGCCAGCAGTCCGGCTAGCGGGGCTTTCACAGATACGCAGTATTTT.

As to this clonotype: An end of the junction does not agree with germline; a read error may underlie this. The V gene is TRBV10-2, the J gene TRBJ2-3; D is perhaps TRBD1 or TRBD2 (6 bases each). Near its end, the DNA agrees better with TRBJ2-7, so the J call may be wrong. From germline, CDR1 is WSHSY and CDR2 SAAADI. This CDR3 spans 14 amino acids. CDR3 loop: CAGSAGGDTETQYF. The DNA of the CDR3 is TGCGCCGGCAGTGCGGGCGGGGACACAGAGACGCAGTACTTC.

The sample holds many counts of this clonotype. V and J are TRBV6-1 and TRBJ1-4, with 9 nucleotides matching TRBD1. Germline V gene lookup returns CDR1 MNHNS and CDR2 SASEGT. The V gene end was trimmed by 5 bases and the J gene end by 8 bases; junction bases not matched to a gene: 12. This CDR3 has 16 amino acids. As DNA, the CDR3 is TGTGCCAGCAGTCCTCGGCCCGGGACAGGGTTAGAAAAACTGTTTTTT. This encodes CASSPRPGTGLEKLFF.

V usage is TRBV7-8 and J usage is TRBJ2-3, with 9 bases aligning to TRBD2. Germline CDR1 reads SGHVS; CDR2 reads FQNEAQ. V was clipped by 5 bases and J by 4 bases; unmatched bases: 13. The CDR3 runs to 17 residues. CDR3 protein: CASSPSESGRRADTQYF. CDR3 nucleotide sequence: TGTGCCAGCAGCCCATCGGAAAGCGGGAGGAGAGCAGATACGCAGTATTTT.

This clonotype was found many times. Just one base apart from a much larger clone, this may be a read error. V gene TRBV27 combines with J gene TRBJ2-1; D remains ambiguous. The end of the DNA is better explained by TRBJ2-7, so the J call may be wrong. The CDR3 totals 15 residues. Germline V gives CDR1 MNHEY, CDR2 SMNVEV (reference sequence). CDR3 DNA: TGTGCCAGCAGTTTTCCCCAAAGCTCCTACAATGAGCAGTACTTC. This encodes CASSFPQSSYNEQYF.

The chain couples TRBV6-1 to TRBJ2-5; weak D call: TRBD2 (6 bases). Germline V CDR1 and CDR2: MNHNS, SASEGT. V dropped 5 bases and J dropped 3 bases, with 10 bases sitting between them. This CDR3 region has 13 residues. CDR3 sequence reads: CASSLREEETQYF. The DNA for the CDR3 is TGTGCCAGCAGTCTCAGGGAGGAAGAGACCCAGTACTTC.

This clonotype came up many times. The chain has TRBV6-4 and TRBJ2-1; D not certain. The length of the CDR3 is 12 residues. Trimming pared 0 bases from V and 7 bases from J, leaving 4 bases between. Germline V gene sequence: CDR1 MRHNA, CDR2 SNTAGT. The CDR3: CASSDSENEQFF. The CDR3 nucleotides read TGTGCCAGCAGTGACTCGGAGAATGAGCAGTTCTTC.